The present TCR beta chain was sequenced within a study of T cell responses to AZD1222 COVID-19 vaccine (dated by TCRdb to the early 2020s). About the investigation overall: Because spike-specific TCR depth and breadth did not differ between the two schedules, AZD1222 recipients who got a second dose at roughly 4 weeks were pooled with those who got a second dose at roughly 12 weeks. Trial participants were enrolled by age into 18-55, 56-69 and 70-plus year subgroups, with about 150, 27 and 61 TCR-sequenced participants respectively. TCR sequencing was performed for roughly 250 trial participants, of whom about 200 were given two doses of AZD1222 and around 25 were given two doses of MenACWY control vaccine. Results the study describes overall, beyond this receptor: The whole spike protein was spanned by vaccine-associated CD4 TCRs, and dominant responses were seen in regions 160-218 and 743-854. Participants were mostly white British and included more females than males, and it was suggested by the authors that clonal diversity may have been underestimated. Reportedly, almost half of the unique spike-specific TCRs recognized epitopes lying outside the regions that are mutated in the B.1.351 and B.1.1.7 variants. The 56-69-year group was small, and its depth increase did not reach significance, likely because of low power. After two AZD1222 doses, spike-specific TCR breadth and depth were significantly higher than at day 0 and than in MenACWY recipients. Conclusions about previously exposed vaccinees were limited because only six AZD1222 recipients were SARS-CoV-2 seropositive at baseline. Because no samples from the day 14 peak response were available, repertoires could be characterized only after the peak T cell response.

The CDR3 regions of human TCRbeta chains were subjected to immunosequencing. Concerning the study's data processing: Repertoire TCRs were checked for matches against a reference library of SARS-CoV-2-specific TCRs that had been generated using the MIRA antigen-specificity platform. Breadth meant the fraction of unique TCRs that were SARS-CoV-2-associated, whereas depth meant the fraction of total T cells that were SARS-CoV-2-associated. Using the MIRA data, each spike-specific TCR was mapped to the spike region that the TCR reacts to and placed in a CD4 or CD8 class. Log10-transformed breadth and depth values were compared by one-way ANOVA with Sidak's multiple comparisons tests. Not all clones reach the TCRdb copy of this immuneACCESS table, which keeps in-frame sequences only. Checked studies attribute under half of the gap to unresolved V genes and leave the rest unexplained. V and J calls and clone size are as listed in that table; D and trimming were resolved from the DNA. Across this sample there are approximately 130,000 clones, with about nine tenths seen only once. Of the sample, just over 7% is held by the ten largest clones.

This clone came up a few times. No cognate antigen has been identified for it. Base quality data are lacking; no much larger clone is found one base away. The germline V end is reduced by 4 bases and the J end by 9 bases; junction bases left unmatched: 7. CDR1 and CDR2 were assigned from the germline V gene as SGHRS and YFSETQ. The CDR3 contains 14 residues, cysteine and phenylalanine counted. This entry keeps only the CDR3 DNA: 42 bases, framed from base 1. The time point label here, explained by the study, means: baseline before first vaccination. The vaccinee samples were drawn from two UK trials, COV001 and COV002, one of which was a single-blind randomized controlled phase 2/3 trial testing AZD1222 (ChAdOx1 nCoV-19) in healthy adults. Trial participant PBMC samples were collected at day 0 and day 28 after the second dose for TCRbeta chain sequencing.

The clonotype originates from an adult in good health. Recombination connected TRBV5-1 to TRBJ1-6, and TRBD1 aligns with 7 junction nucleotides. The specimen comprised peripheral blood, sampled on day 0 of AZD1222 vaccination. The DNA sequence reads TGCGCCAGCAGCGCCGGGACAGAGCGTTCACCCCTCCACTTT. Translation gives CASSAGTERSPLHF.